This entry concerns a single TCR beta chain. At the time of sampling, donors were nominally healthy, though unrecorded immune exposures were likely. The CDR3 covers 14 residues. Germline V gene sequence: CDR1 SEHNR, CDR2 FQNEAQ (reference sequence). Trimming stripped 5 bases from V and 7 bases from J, with 17 bases between. The source of the sample is a study of cytomegalovirus exposure and HLA in healthy donors. Study information: An early release of data contained roughly 86 million unique TCRs, which came from HLA-typed donors.

The study ran its PCR with 60 Vbeta and 13 Jbeta primers. Libraries were prepared by immunoSEQ multiplex PCR; TCRdb keeps only in-frame clonotypes and omits some of them. In the table there are about 190,000 clones, 60% to 80% of which are singletons. The sequence was obtained from a woman in her twenties or thirties in good health and CMV-seropositive. Sequenced: PBMCs. The chain carries TRBV7-9 and TRBJ1-2; D ambiguous. The CDR3 reads CASSPSWESGGYTF. DNA of the CDR3: TGTGCCAGCAGCCCAAGTTGGGAGTCGGGTGGCTACACCTTC.